The rows below give T cell receptor beta chains drawn from one sample of a study of OX40 agonist ivuxolimab in advanced cancers. TCRdb's table, derived via immunoSEQ multiplex PCR, lists solely in-frame clones and lacks some. Here the sample spans 20,000 or so clones, approximately 87% being singletons. The sample consisted of CD4+ or CD8+ T cells sorted from blood, taken in a trial of the OX40 agonist ivuxolimab. The origin of the receptors is an adult with an advanced solid tumor such as melanoma, head and neck, liver or kidney cancer. The CDR3 runs from the conserved cysteine through the conserved F or W. The D gene is left open where the match is weak. Some rows mark clone size as missing; the rest say once, few, many or name a class of expanded clone.

V gene,D gene,J gene,clone size,CDR3 DNA,CDR3 protein
TRBV5-1,-,TRBJ2-1,once,TGCGCCAGCAGCTGGGGGGATGAGCAGTTCTTC,CASSWGDEQFF
TRBV6-6,-,TRBJ2-7,-,TGTGCCAGCAGTTACGCTCAGGGAGGCTACGAGCAGTACTTC,CASSYAQGGYEQYF
TRBV5-4,TRBD1,TRBJ2-4,-,TGTGCCAGCAGCCCCTGGGGGACAGGGGACGCATTTCAGTACTTC,CASSPWGTGDAFQYF
TRBV29-1,-,TRBJ1-2,-,TGCAGCGTTGATGGGGTTGAATACACCTTC,CSVDGVEYTF
TRBV9,-,TRBJ1-4,once,TGTGCCAGCAGCTCAGACGGGGCCAATGAAAAACTGTTTTTT,CASSSDGANEKLFF
TRBV9,TRBD1,TRBJ2-2,-,TGTGCCAGCAGCTATCGGACAGGGCCCGGGGAGCTGTTTTTT,CASSYRTGPGELFF
TRBV6-5,-,TRBJ1-3,-,TGTGCCAGCAGTTATGACACCACCTCTGGAAACACCATATATTTT,CASSYDTTSGNTIYF
TRBV12-5,-,TRBJ2-7,few,TGTGCTAGTGGTTTGGTCGGTTACTACGAGCAGTACTTC,CASGLVGYYEQYF
TRBV19,-,TRBJ2-5,once,TGTGCCAGTAGCCAACAGGGACCGGAGCAGTACTTC,CASSQQGPEQYF
TRBV2,-,TRBJ2-7,-,TGTGCCAGCACCGACAGAACCTACGAGCAGTACTTC,CASTDRTYEQYF
TRBV11-2,-,TRBJ2-5,-,TGTGCCAGCAGCTTAGCCCAGGCGGAGACCCAGTACTTC,CASSLAQAETQYF
TRBV5-1,-,TRBJ1-4,-,TGCGCCAGCAGCTTGGAACAGCCTATTGCAACTAATGAAAAACTGTTTTTT,CASSLEQPIATNEKLFF
TRBV5-6,-,TRBJ2-7,large,TGTGCCAGCAGCTTGGGGCGGCCCTACGAGCAGTACTTC,CASSLGRPYEQYF
TRBV10-3,TRBD1,TRBJ2-2,-,TGTGCCATCTCCGGGACAGGGGACACGAACACCGGGGAGCTGTTTTTT,CAISGTGDTNTGELFF
TRBV13,-,TRBJ2-7,-,TGTGCCAGCACCACCGGACAGATACGCCACGAGCAGTACTTC,CASTTGQIRHEQYF
TRBV19,-,TRBJ2-3,once,TGTGCCAGTAGTATAGGGGGAGGAGATACGCAGTATTTT,CASSIGGGDTQYF
TRBV4-1,-,TRBJ2-5,-,TGCGCCAGCAGCCAAGAGTCGGGGTCGGAGACCCAGTACTTC,CASSQESGSETQYF
TRBV23-1,TRBD1,TRBJ1-5,few,TGCGCCAGCAGTCAAGGGGACAGACGACAGCCCCAGCATTTT,CASSQGDRRQPQHF
TRBV5-4,-,TRBJ1-2,-,TGTGCCAGCAGCTTGGGGCAGACAGGCATCTATGGCTACACCTTC,CASSLGQTGIYGYTF
TRBV6-1,-,TRBJ2-7,-,TGTGCCAGCAGTGAAGGGCAGGACTACGAGCAGTACTTC,CASSEGQDYEQYF
TRBV7-9,-,TRBJ1-5,-,TGTGCCAGCAGCTTAGTGGATCAGCCCCAGCATTTT,CASSLVDQPQHF
TRBV14,-,TRBJ2-1,-,TGTGCCAGCAGCCAAGACTCGGGGGATGAGCAGTTCTTC,CASSQDSGDEQFF
TRBV15,-,TRBJ1-1,-,TGTGCCACCAGCAACACAGGGAACACTGAAGCTTTCTTT,CATSNTGNTEAFF
TRBV6-6,TRBD1,TRBJ2-1,many,TGTGCCAGCAGTTCCGGGACAGGGGACTACAATGAGCAGTTCTTC,CASSSGTGDYNEQFF
TRBV5-4,-,TRBJ1-2,-,TGTGCCAGCAGCACGGGAACGTATGGCTACACCTTC,CASSTGTYGYTF
TRBV28,-,TRBJ1-5,-,TGTGCCAGCAGTTCGGACGCCAGCAATCAGCCCCAGCATTTT,CASSSDASNQPQHF
TRBV6-5,-,TRBJ1-2,-,TGTGCCAGCAGCCACGGTGATTTGAATGGCTACACCTTC,CASSHGDLNGYTF
TRBV13,-,TRBJ2-5,-,TGTGCCAGCAGCTTAGGTTTGGGTGTGTACCAAGAGACCCAGTACTTC,CASSLGLGVYQETQYF
TRBV29-1,-,TRBJ1-4,-,TGCAGCGTTGAAGATCCCCGGGGGGCTCGGAATGAAAAACTGTTTTTT,CSVEDPRGARNEKLFF
TRBV29-1,TRBD2,TRBJ2-3,few,TGCAGCGTCGAGGGGAGGGCGGGGGGCGCTAGCACAGATACGCAGTATTTT,CSVEGRAGGASTDTQYF
TRBV5-6,-,TRBJ2-7,-,TGTGCCAGCAGCCGGGACTCGGGGGAGCAGTACTTC,CASSRDSGEQYF
TRBV6-1,-,TRBJ2-2,-,TGTGCCAGCAGTCCGAACACCGGGGAGCTGTTTTTT,CASSPNTGELFF
TRBV10-1,-,TRBJ2-5,-,TGCGCCAGCAGTGGGGCGGAGGAGACCCAGTACTTC,CASSGAEETQYF
TRBV7-6,-,TRBJ2-1,-,TGTGCCAGCAGCTTGCAATCCGGGACCACCTACAATGAGCAGTTCTTC,CASSLQSGTTYNEQFF
TRBV6-8,TRBD1,TRBJ2-3,-,TGTGCCAGCAGTATCCGGGACAGGGTTGCAGATACGCAGTATTTT,CASSIRDRVADTQYF
TRBV5-1,-,TRBJ1-6,-,TGCGCCAGCAGCTTGGTGGTCCGGAGCTATAATTCACCCCTCCACTTT,CASSLVVRSYNSPLHF
TRBV6-1,-,TRBJ1-2,-,TGTGCCAGCAGTACCACCCCAGGCTACACCTTC,CASSTTPGYTF
TRBV2,TRBD1,TRBJ1-1,-,TGTGCCAGCAGTGCCACGACAGGGCACTTGAACACTGAAGCTTTCTTT,CASSATTGHLNTEAFF
TRBV9,-,TRBJ2-2,-,TGTGCCAGCAGCGGCCGACACCTAAACGGGGAGCTGTTTTTT,CASSGRHLNGELFF
TRBV5-1,-,TRBJ2-2,-,TGCGCCAGCAGCTCTGACACCGGGGAGCTGTTTTTT,CASSSDTGELFF
TRBV5-1,TRBD1,TRBJ1-1,few,TGCGCCAGCCGACAGGGGAACACTGAAGCTTTCTTT,CASRQGNTEAFF
TRBV2,-,TRBJ2-1,-,TGTGCCAGCACCGGACTATCGTCACATGAGCAGTTCTTC,CASTGLSSHEQFF
TRBV11-3,-,TRBJ2-7,few,TGTGCCAGCAGCTTAGCTCAGGGCTACGAGCAGTACTTC,CASSLAQGYEQYF
TRBV7-9,TRBD1,TRBJ1-5,-,TGTGCCAGCAGCTTAACCGGGACAGGGGGAACTAGCGACAATCAGCCCCAGCATTTT,CASSLTGTGGTSDNQPQHF
TRBV27,-,TRBJ2-1,-,TGTGCCAGCAGTTTAGGGGTGCATGAGCAGTTCTTC,CASSLGVHEQFF
TRBV18,-,TRBJ1-2,medium-sized,TGTGCCAGCTCACCAACCGGGACATGGGATGGCTACACCTTC,CASSPTGTWDGYTF
TRBV18,TRBD2,TRBJ2-5,-,TGTGCCAGCCCACTAGCGGCACAAGAGACCCAGTACTTC,CASPLAAQETQYF
TRBV28,-,TRBJ1-1,-,TGTGCCAGCAGCTGGGTCGGAGGAAGGGGGGATGGGGCTTTCTTT,CASSWVGGRGDGAFF
TRBV7-9,-,TRBJ2-5,-,TGTGCCAGCAGCCCGGACAACCAAGAGACCCAGTACTTC,CASSPDNQETQYF
TRBV1,-,TRBJ2-2,-,TGCACCAGCAGCCCACTTAGCGGGGGGACCGGGGAGCTGTTTTTT,CTSSPLSGGTGELFF
TRBV7-9,-,TRBJ1-2,-,TGTGCCAGCAGCTCCCAGGGATATGGCTACACCTTC,CASSSQGYGYTF
TRBV29-1,-,TRBJ1-2,-,TGCAGCGTTGAAGTAGGGTTGGTGGATGGCTACACCTTC,CSVEVGLVDGYTF
TRBV23-1,TRBD2,TRBJ2-7,-,TGCGCCAGCAGTCAGGGAGGGAGCTCCTACGAGCAGTACTTC,CASSQGGSSYEQYF
TRBV7-2,-,TRBJ1-5,few,TGTGCCAGCAGCTTAAACCTGGAAAGCAATCAGCCCCAGCATTTT,CASSLNLESNQPQHF
TRBV7-8,-,TRBJ1-5,few,TGTGCCAGCAGCTTAAACCGAGGTGCGGGGACTCAGCCCCAGCATTTT,CASSLNRGAGTQPQHF
TRBV4-2,TRBD2,TRBJ2-2,-,TGTGCCAGCAGCCAAGGACCTGGGCTAGCGGGGGGGGCCGGGGAGCTGTTTTTT,CASSQGPGLAGGAGELFF
TRBV5-1,-,TRBJ1-2,-,TGCGCCAGCAGCTTGGATGAGGGGCTGGGAACTGGCTACACCTTC,CASSLDEGLGTGYTF
TRBV7-8,TRBD2,TRBJ2-3,-,TGTGCCAGCAGCTGGGCCGGGGGGACCACAGATACGCAGTATTTT,CASSWAGGTTDTQYF
TRBV19,-,TRBJ1-1,-,TGTGCCAGTAGTATATCTAGGGGGGTCACTGAAGCTTTCTTT,CASSISRGVTEAFF
TRBV4-1,TRBD2,TRBJ2-7,-,TGCGCCAGCAGCCAAGATCAAGCGGGGGGCTACTACGAGCAGTACTTC,CASSQDQAGGYYEQYF